This TCR beta chain was observed in a study of blood T cell repertoires in COVID-19. Study summary: In each case, the material was cDNA or gDNA derived from T cells, B-cell-depleted T cells, or PBMCs.

The V gene lost 0 bases and the J gene lost 3 bases, with 7 bases spanning the gap. This CDR3 has 14 amino acids. CDR1 and CDR2 (germline): SGDLS, YYNGEE. Original processing notes: Amplified reference gene primers provided the basis for estimating nucleated cell counts. The protocol was immunoSEQ multiplex PCR, while the TCRdb copy is restricted to in-frame clones and leaves out a portion. That table supplies the V and J calls and clone size; D and trimming were determined from the DNA. The profile shows 110,000 or so clones, less than 85% of them singletons. The V call is TRBV9, the J call TRBJ1-5; D is undetermined. Sequenced: peripheral blood. The TCR comes from a human donor in a cohort sampled during active COVID-19. The CDR3 DNA is TGTGCCAGCAGCGTAGGGCTGTTCAATCAGCCCCAGCATTTT. Its translation is CASSVGLFNQPQHF.